The next 16 T cell receptor beta chains were all read from a single sample in a study of patients with pleural tuberculosis. TCRdb independently ran MiXCR on the reads; one entry per CDR3 protein. The sample carries under 65,000 distinct CDR3 sequences, about 6.8% recorded once. These receptors originate from a human donor with pleural tuberculosis.

This clonotype was detected ten times or more. The rearrangement joins TRBV4-2 to TRBJ2-7, with D tentatively TRBD1 or TRBD2 (5 bases each). Trimming removed 4 bases from V and 3 bases from J, with 7 bases in between. The CDR3 has 12 residues. Germline-derived CDR1 and CDR2 are LGHNA and YNFKEQ. The CDR3 spells CASSRDGYEQYV. CDR3 DNA: TGTGCCAGCAGCCGGGACGGCTACGAGCAGTACGTC.

This clonotype has a count of ten or more. V and J are TRBV12-5 and TRBJ2-3; perhaps TRBD1 as D (6 bases). The CDR3 covers 15 residues. The germline CDR1 and CDR2 sequences are LGHNT and FRNRAP. V lost 0 bases to trimming and J lost 1 base, with 8 bases between them. Written as DNA, the CDR3 is TGTGCTAGTGGTTTGGTACAGGGAGGCACAGATACGCAGTATTTT. This gives the protein CASGLVQGGTDTQYF. The whole variable domain, remainder taken from reference TRBV12-5 and TRBJ2-3, is DARVTQTPRHKVTEMGQEVTMRCQPILGHNTVFWYRQTMMQGLELLAYFRNRAPLDDSGMPKDRFSAEMPDATLATLKIQPSEPRDSAVYFCASGLVQGGTDTQYFGPGTRLTVL.

In its sample, this clonotype was seen many times. The genes are TRBV24-1 and TRBJ2-2; D is possibly TRBD1 or TRBD2 (5 bases each). The CDR3 contains 16 residues. Trimming left V 3 bases short and J 0 bases short, with 10 bases between. Germline V lookup: CDR1 KGHDR, CDR2 SFDVKD. DNA for the CDR3: TGTGCCACCAGTGATCCCGGGACGGCGAACACCGGGGAGCTGTTTTTT. Amino acids: CATSDPGTANTGELFF.

This clonotype was seen many times. V is TRBV12-3 or TRBV12-4 and J is TRBJ2-3, with D uncertain. V shed 6 bases and J shed 6 bases, with 10 bases lying between them. The CDR3 length is 12 residues. CDR3 sequence (DNA): TGTGCCAGCAGCACTACCATGGATACGCAGTATTTT. It encodes CASSTTMDTQYF.

The chain has TRBV2 and TRBJ1-1; no clear D gene. CDR1 and CDR2 (germline): SNHLY, FYNNEI. V was trimmed by 8 bases and J by 5 bases, leaving 15 bases between them. The length of the CDR3 is 13 residues. CDR3 region: CASAPALGTEAFF. The CDR3 DNA sequence: TGTGCCAGCGCCCCAGCATTGGGAACTGAAGCTTTCTTT.

This clonotype was counted ten times or more. J is TRBJ2-7 and V is TRBV6-1; D might be TRBD1 (5 bases). Germline CDR1 is MNHNS and CDR2 is SASEGT. This CDR3 region has 15 residues. Trimming shortened V by 0 bases and J by 2 bases, and 11 bases separated the two germline ends. CDR3 region: CASSEAGQTPYEQYV. CDR3 bases: TGTGCCAGCAGTGAAGCTGGACAAACTCCCTACGAGCAGTACGTC.

As to this clonotype: This may arise from a read error, as a much more abundant clone is one base away. The chain carries TRBV18 and TRBJ1-1; the D gene is possibly TRBD1 (5 bases). CDR1 is KGHSH and CDR2 is LQKENI in the germline V gene. CDR3 length equals 15 residues. This CDR3 is CASSGGGLRGTEASF. The CDR3 DNA reads TGTGCCAGCTCCGGGGGAGGGCTGAGGGGCACTGAAGCTTCCTTT.

Turning to this clonotype: A much larger clonotype is one base distant, so this may be a read error. This chain connects TRBV6-2 or TRBV6-3 to TRBJ1-3, with D hard to call. Germline CDR1 reads MNHEY; CDR2 reads SVGEGT. The V end was cut by 8 bases, the J end by 2 bases, with 10 bases between. CDR3 length: 13 amino acids. CDR3 sequence (DNA): TGTGCCAGCTCACCACGACCTGGAAACACCATATATTTT. Translation gives CASSPRPGNTIYF.

V and J are TRBV30 and TRBJ2-3; D gene uncertain. CDR3 length: 12 residues. Germline V gene data show CDR1 as GTSNPN and CDR2 as SVGIG (reference sequence). V was shortened by 6 bases and J by 1 base, with 8 bases between the two germline ends. CDR3 sequence: CACSQGTDTQYF. CDR3 bases: TGTGCCTGTAGTCAGGGCACAGATACGCAGTATTTT. Based on the CDR3 plus reference TRBV30 and TRBJ2-3, the full variable domain is SQTIHQWPATLVQPVGSPLSLECTVEGTSNPNLYWYRQAAGRGLQLLFYSVGIGQISSEVPQNLSASRPQDRQFILSSKKLLLSDSGFYLCACSQGTDTQYFGPGTRLTVL.

Many counts were recorded for this clonotype. This CDR3 reads CASSQGTSGNTGELFF. CDR3 in DNA: TGTGCCAGCAGCCAAGGGACTAGCGGGAACACCGGGGAGCTGTTTTTT. The rearrangement uses TRBV4-2 and TRBJ2-2; 10 bases map to TRBD2. The CDR3 extends over 16 amino acids. J gave up 1 base and V 1 base, and 0 bases lay outside the gene matches. Germline V gene lookup returns CDR1 LGHNA and CDR2 YNFKEQ.

On this clonotype itself: One base away lies a much larger clone, so this may be a sequencing read error. The V call is TRBV12-3 or TRBV12-4, the J call TRBJ2-3; D not certain. V dropped 4 bases and J dropped 8 bases, with 4 bases sitting between them. The CDR3 sequence is 10 residues long. The CDR3 nucleotides read TGTGCCAGCAGTTCAGGTACGCAGTATTTT. Its protein is CASSSGTQYF.

Many counts were recorded for this clonotype. This chain joins TRBV19 and TRBJ2-1; 13 positions match TRBD2. Germline V gene data show CDR1 as LNHDA and CDR2 as SQIVND (reference sequence). Losses at the gene ends were 5 bases for V and 4 bases for J; bases not matched to a gene: 5. The CDR3 has 16 amino acids. The CDR3 DNA reads TGTGCCAGTAGTTCCACGGGACTAGCGGGATACAATGAGCAGTTCTTC. It translates to CASSSTGLAGYNEQFF.

This clonotype was picked up many times. The chain recombines TRBV20-1 with TRBJ2-7; 7 positions match TRBD2. The CDR3 has 14 residues. Germline lookup yields CDR1 DFQATT and CDR2 SNEGSKA (reference sequence). The J segment lost 2 bases and the V segment lost 6 bases, leaving 10 bases of the junction unmatched. The CDR3 coding sequence is TGCAGTGCCAAGTACTCGGGGGGAACCTACGAGCAGTACTTC. Its translation is CSAKYSGGTYEQYF.

This clonotype showed up many times. The rearrangement joins TRBV9 to TRBJ1-1; D ambiguous. The CDR3 has 13 residues. Germline assignment: CDR1 SGDLS and CDR2 YYNGEE. V lost 3 bases and J lost 0, with 6 bases in between. The CDR3 DNA sequence: TGTGCCAGCAGCGAAGAAATGAACACTGAAGCTTTCTTT. It encodes CASSEEMNTEAFF.

This clonotype showed up many times. The J gene is TRBJ2-3, the V gene TRBV20-1; D is possibly TRBD2 (6 bases). The CDR3 contains 15 residues. V was trimmed by 0 bases and J by 1 base, leaving 11 bases between them. CDR1 and CDR2 (germline): DFQATT, SNEGSKA (reference sequence). The chain's CDR3 is CSARDSGGGTDTQYF. Here the CDR3 DNA reads TGCAGTGCTAGAGATTCAGGCGGGGGCACAGATACGCAGTATTTT.

The sample holds many counts of this clonotype. The V gene is TRBV2, the J gene TRBJ2-1; possible D gene TRBD2, 5 bases. Germline lookup yields CDR1 SNHLY and CDR2 FYNNEI. V was pared by 1 base and J by 4 bases, with 11 bases between. This CDR3 is built from 15 residues. CDR3 DNA sequence: TGTGCCAGCAGTGAAGTTGATAGCGCTTACAATGAGCAGTTCTTC. It yields the protein CASSEVDSAYNEQFF.